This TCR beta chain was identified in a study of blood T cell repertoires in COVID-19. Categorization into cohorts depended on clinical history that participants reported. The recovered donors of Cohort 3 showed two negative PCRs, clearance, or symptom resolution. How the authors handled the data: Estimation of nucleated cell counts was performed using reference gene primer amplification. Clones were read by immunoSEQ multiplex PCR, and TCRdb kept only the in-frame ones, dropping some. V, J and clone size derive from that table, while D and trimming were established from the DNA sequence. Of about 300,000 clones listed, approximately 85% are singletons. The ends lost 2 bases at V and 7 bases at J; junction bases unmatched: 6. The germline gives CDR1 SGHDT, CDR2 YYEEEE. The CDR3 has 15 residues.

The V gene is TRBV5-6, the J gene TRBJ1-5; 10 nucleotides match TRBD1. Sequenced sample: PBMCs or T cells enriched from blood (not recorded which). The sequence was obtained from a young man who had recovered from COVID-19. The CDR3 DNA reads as TGTGCCAGCAGCTTCGGGACAGGGGCAGGACAGCCCCAGCATTTT. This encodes CASSFGTGAGQPQHF. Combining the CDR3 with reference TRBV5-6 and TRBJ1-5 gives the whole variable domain DAGVTQSPTHLIKTRGQQVTLRCSPKSGHDTVSWYQQALGQGPQFIFQYYEEEERQRGNFPDRFSGHQFPNYSSELNVNALLLGDSALYLCASSFGTGAGQPQHFGDGTRLSIL.